The clone carrying this T cell receptor (beta chain) was seen only a few times. These data come from a study of response to subunit inactivated influenza vaccine. TCRdb fed the RT-PCR reads into MiXCR, producing one record per CDR3 protein. The table has roughly 540,000 distinct CDR3 sequences, approximately 20% seen once; the top ten hold about 2.8%. CDR1 and CDR2 (germline): DFQATT, SNEGSKA (reference sequence). The V gene lost 0 bases and the J gene lost 11 bases, with 17 bases spanning the gap. This CDR3 spans 14 amino acids. These data are also associated with another study on T cells expressing NK-cell markers. That publication notes: UMIs accompanied the 5'RACE template switching by which TCR beta cDNA was made. For several donors, these clonotypes were likewise the leading ones in the CD3+CD56-NKG2C+ fraction.

Specimen: CD4+ T cells sorted from PBMCs, collected 11 to 12 days after vaccination. The chain links TRBV20-1 to TRBJ1-5; D call uncertain. This receptor was obtained from a man aged 50-60 years who received an inactivated influenza vaccine. CDR3 amino acids: CSARDLRSGQSQHF. DNA for the CDR3: TGCAGTGCTAGAGATCTAAGGAGTGGGCAGTCCCAGCATTTT.